Given below is one TCR beta chain in context. These data are taken from a study of blood T cell repertoires in COVID-19. As originally analysed: Estimates of nucleated cell counts were drawn from the amplification of reference gene primers. Produced via immunoSEQ multiplex PCR; TCRdb's table is partial and in-frame only. V, J and clone size are those of that table, while D and trimming were read from the DNA. In the table there are around 100,000 clones, less than 90% of which are singletons. Germline lookup yields CDR1 MNHNY and CDR2 SVGAGI (reference sequence). Trimming took off 7 bases at V and 3 bases at J, with 10 bases between the two ends. There are 14 residues in the CDR3.

The sequencing input was peripheral blood. This sequence joins TRBV6-6 and TRBJ1-6, with a weak D call TRBD1 (6 bases). This sequence was found in a human donor in a cohort sampled during active COVID-19. CDR3 region: CASTNRDYNSPLHF. Written as DNA, the CDR3 is TGTGCCAGCACGAACAGGGACTATAATTCACCCCTCCACTTT.